This entry lists 13 T cell receptor beta chains sequenced from one sample in a study of blood T cell repertoires in COVID-19. TCRdb's copy holds only in-frame clones and misses some; the assay was immunoSEQ multiplex PCR. The sample holds 240,000 or so clones; more than 75% are singletons and the top ten take 2.5% to 3.5%. Source material: peripheral blood. These receptors were taken from a woman in her thirties who had recovered from COVID-19.

The rearrangement links TRBV2 to TRBJ2-7, with TRBD1 identical over 11 bases. CDR1 and CDR2 (germline): SNHLY, FYNNEI. The J segment lost 4 bases and the V segment lost 8 bases, leaving 4 bases of the junction unmatched. This CDR3 comprises 13 residues. CDR3 DNA: TGTGCCAGCGGCGGGACAGGGGGTTACGAGCAGTACTTC. Translated: CASGGTGGYEQYF.

This chain links TRBV2 with TRBJ2-1, with D hard to call. Germline-derived CDR1 and CDR2 are SNHLY and FYNNEI. Deletions cut 7 bases from V and 1 base from J, with 14 bases between. The CDR3 loop spans 15 amino acids. CDR3 residues: CASKPGGVSYNEQFF. DNA of the CDR3: TGTGCCAGCAAACCGGGTGGTGTGTCCTACAATGAGCAGTTCTTC.

The chain couples TRBV12-5 to TRBJ2-3; 8 bases are a match to TRBD2. The germline gives CDR1 LGHNT, CDR2 FRNRAP. The CDR3 runs 13 residues. V gave up 9 bases and J gave up 5 bases; unmatched junction bases: 7. The CDR3 spells CASGGDLGDTQYF. The CDR3 region has the DNA TGTGCTAGCGGGGGGGACCTGGGAGATACGCAGTATTTT. The variable domain in full, completed from reference TRBV12-5 and TRBJ2-3, reads DARVTQTPRHKVTEMGQEVTMRCQPILGHNTVFWYRQTMMQGLELLAYFRNRAPLDDSGMPKDRFSAEMPDATLATLKIQPSEPRDSAVYFCASGGDLGDTQYFGPGTRLTVL.

The V and J genes are TRBV4-1 and TRBJ2-3; TRBD2 matches 14 bases. Trimming cost V 2 bases and J 2 bases; bases outside gene matches: 9. Germline V gives CDR1 MGHRA, CDR2 YSYEKL. The CDR3 totals 19 residues. The CDR3 DNA follows: TGCGCCAGCAGCCAACAACCGGGACTAGCGGGGGTCACCACAGATACGCAGTATTTT. It yields the protein CASSQQPGLAGVTTDTQYF.

The CDR3 here is CASSRLGQEGDTEAFF. CDR3 in DNA: TGTGCCAGCAGCCGCCTGGGGCAGGAAGGGGACACTGAAGCTTTCTTT. The chain combines TRBV7-6 with TRBJ1-1; weak D call: TRBD1 (5 bases). The V gene's germline CDR1 is SGHVS and CDR2 FNYEAQ. Trimming removed 5 bases from V and 3 bases from J, with 19 bases in between. The CDR3 contains 16 residues.

The genes are TRBV5-4 and TRBJ2-2; the D gene is possibly TRBD2 (6 bases). CDR1 SGHNT and CDR2 YYREEE come from the germline V gene (reference sequence). This CDR3 comprises 15 residues. Deletions cut 0 bases from V and 7 bases from J, with 13 bases between. CDR3 sequence reads: CASSLARGGVGELFF. The DNA for the CDR3 is TGTGCCAGCAGCTTGGCCCGAGGAGGGGTCGGGGAGCTGTTTTTT.

This rearrangement joins TRBV9 to TRBJ1-6, with D maybe TRBD1 (6 bases). Germline CDR1 and CDR2: SGDLS and YYNGEE. This CDR3 is 14 amino acids long. Trimming removed 3 bases from V and 9 bases from J, with 13 bases in between. The CDR3 spells CASSATGSGSPLHF. In nucleotides, the CDR3 is TGTGCCAGCAGCGCTACAGGGTCCGGTTCACCCCTCCACTTT.

This rearrangement joins TRBV6-2 or TRBV6-3 to TRBJ2-7; possible D gene TRBD2, 5 bases. Germline CDR1 is MNHEY and CDR2 is SVGEGT. Trimming pared 4 bases from V and 1 base from J, leaving 8 bases between. CDR3 length: 13 residues. CDR3 in amino acids: CASSSRDSYEQYF. In DNA form, the CDR3 reads TGTGCCAGCAGTTCGAGGGATTCCTACGAGCAGTACTTC.

This chain connects TRBV14 to TRBJ2-1, with D possibly matching TRBD1 (7 bases). Trimming pared 4 bases from V and 1 base from J, leaving 11 bases between. The CDR3 extends over 15 amino acids. Germline lookup yields CDR1 SGHDN and CDR2 FVKESK. For the CDR3, the DNA is TGTGCCAGCAGCCCGACAGGGACTTCCTACAATGAGCAGTTCTTC. Translated, it gives CASSPTGTSYNEQFF. The full variable domain, completed using reference TRBV14 and TRBJ2-1, is EAGVTQFPSHSVIEKGQTVTLRCDPISGHDNLYWYRRVMGKEIKFLLHFVKESKQDESGMPNNRFLAERTGGTYSTLKVQPAELEDSGVYFCASSPTGTSYNEQFFGPGTRLTVL.

The V gene is TRBV4-2, the J gene TRBJ2-1; TRBD2 matches 12 bases. Looked up from germline, CDR1 is LGHNA and CDR2 is YNFKEQ. Germline trimming cut 9 bases from V and 8 bases from J; bases unmatched to any gene: 11. This CDR3 has 15 amino acids. The CDR3 loop reads CASGLLAGGHYEQFF. CDR3 bases: TGTGCCAGTGGGCTGCTAGCGGGGGGGCACTATGAGCAGTTCTTC.

V usage is TRBV7-6 and J usage is TRBJ2-2; 10 bases align to TRBD2. V lost 5 bases, J lost 2 bases, and 5 bases stayed unmatched. This CDR3 comprises 16 residues. CDR1 is SGHVS and CDR2 is FNYEAQ in the germline V gene. This CDR3 is CASSVPSGGNTGELFF. The CDR3 coding sequence is TGTGCCAGCAGCGTACCTAGCGGGGGCAACACCGGGGAGCTGTTTTTT.

CDR3 sequence reads: CASSGGDHNEQFF. DNA for the CDR3: TGTGCCAGTAGCGGGGGGGACCACAATGAGCAGTTCTTC. The V call is TRBV6-4, the J call TRBJ2-1; 11 bases match TRBD2. With 9 bases clipped from V and 5 bases from J, the junction kept 3 bases outside the gene matches. This CDR3 is built from 13 residues. Germline assignment: CDR1 MRHNA and CDR2 SNTAGT.

The chain carries TRBV6-6 and TRBJ1-1, with a possible D match to TRBD1 (6 bases). Germline CDR1 and CDR2: MNHNY and SVGAGI (reference sequence). Trimming took 9 bases from V and 1 from J, leaving 15 bases between them. CDR3 length: 14 amino acids. The CDR3 DNA reads TGTGCCAGTCGATACCCAGGGGAGAACACTGAAGCTTTCTTT. It translates to CASRYPGENTEAFF.